The 13 T cell receptor beta chains presented below share a single source sample, sequenced in a study of neurological immune-mediated disorders. One entry per CDR3 protein results from TCRdb running MiXCR on the 5' RACE reads. The table records 70,000 or so distinct CDR3 sequences, 2.5% to 4% of them present only once. The sequenced sample consisted of PBMCs. Receptors were obtained from a woman in her forties or fifties with multiple sclerosis.

Of note for this clonotype: The junction departs from germline at one end; a sequencing error may be responsible. V and J are TRBV5-1 and TRBJ2-1; TRBD2 matches 8 bases. The CDR3 spans 13 residues. Germline V gene data show CDR1 as SGHRS and CDR2 as YFSETQ. CDR3 amino acids: CASRSSPGGAQLF. Here the CDR3 DNA reads TGCGCCAGCAGGTCGAGTCCCGGGGGGGCGCAGTTATTC.

This clonotype turned up a few times. V usage is TRBV7-2 and J usage is TRBJ2-4; D is perhaps TRBD2 (6 bases). Trimming took 1 base from V and 9 from J, leaving 16 bases between them. Germline CDR1 and CDR2: SGHTA and FQGNSA. The CDR3 has 15 amino acids. As DNA, the CDR3 is TGTGCCAGCAGCTTAGTTTCGGGGGTCTCAGGCATTCAGTACTTC. Protein: CASSLVSGVSGIQYF.

This clonotype was counted only a few times. A much larger clone differs by one base, so this may be a read error. V gene TRBV20-1 combines with J gene TRBJ1-1; D is uncertain. This CDR3 contains 11 residues. The germline gives CDR1 DFQATT, CDR2 SNEGSKA (reference sequence). Trimming took 1 base from V and 11 from J, leaving 11 bases between them. CDR3 residues: CSARGPETAFF. CDR3 coding DNA: TGCAGTGCTAGAGGCCCGGAAACCGCTTTCTTT.

This clonotype has ten or more counts. This chain joins TRBV7-2 and TRBJ2-7, with TRBD2 identical over 9 bases. Germline values: CDR1 SGHTA, CDR2 FQGNSA. The CDR3 is 14 residues long. The V and J ends lost 3 bases and 2 bases, in that order; junction bases with no gene match: 2. CDR3 amino acids: CASSFSGGTYEQYF. The CDR3 nucleotides read TGTGCCAGCAGCTTTAGCGGGGGCACCTACGAGCAGTACTTC.

This clonotype was detected many times. One end of the junction is discordant with germline, which a read error may explain. The CDR3: CSAPIAGGPKF. The CDR3 nucleotides are TGCAGTGCCCCTATAGCGGGGGGGCCGAAGTTT. The genes are TRBV20-1 and TRBJ2-3, with 11 positions matching TRBD2. Per the germline V gene, CDR1 is DFQATT and CDR2 is SNEGSKA (reference sequence). The CDR3 runs 11 residues.

This clonotype has ten or more counts. The chain is built from TRBV5-6 and TRBJ2-2; D tentatively fits TRBD1 or TRBD2 (5 bases each). The length of the CDR3 is 12 residues. The germline CDR1 and CDR2 sequences are SGHDT and YYEEEE. Trimming left V 4 bases short and J 9 bases short, with 10 bases between. The chain's CDR3 is CASSEGLRELFF. The CDR3 DNA sequence: TGTGCCAGCAGCGAGGGGTTAAGGGAGCTGTTTTTT.

This clonotype has a count of ten or more. CDR3 bases: TGTGCCAGCAGTTACTCGACCCAAAACTATGGCTACACCTTC. Translated, it gives CASSYSTQNYGYTF. The chain couples TRBV6-2 or TRBV6-3 to TRBJ1-2, with D unclear. Between the trimmed V and J ends, which lost 0 bases and 2 bases, there was a span of 7 bases. CDR1 and CDR2 (germline): MNHEY, SVGEGT. This CDR3 contains 14 residues.

This clonotype has at least ten counts. V gene TRBV6-2 or TRBV6-3 combines with J gene TRBJ2-1; 8 nucleotides agree with TRBD2. The V gene's germline CDR1 is MNHEY and CDR2 SVGEGT. The CDR3 contains 16 residues. Trimming removed 1 base from V and 7 bases from J; junction bases left unmatched: 9. CDR3 nucleotides: TGTGCCAGCAGTTACTTCGTCGGGACTAGTTTAAATGAGCAGTTCTTC. It specifies CASSYFVGTSLNEQFF.

This clonotype has a count of ten or more. This chain uses TRBV28 with TRBJ2-7; 7 nucleotides align to TRBD2. Germline CDR1 reads MDHEN; CDR2 reads SYDVKM. Trimming took 1 base from V and 5 from J; bases not matched to a gene: 8. This CDR3 has 15 residues. The CDR3 DNA follows: TGTGCCAGCAGTTTATTCCCCGGGAGGAGCGACGAGCAGTACTTC. This translates into CASSLFPGRSDEQYF.

Many counts were recorded for this clonotype. The rearrangement links TRBV6-2 or TRBV6-3 to TRBJ2-5, with 10 bases lining up with TRBD1. The CDR3 has 17 amino acids. Trimming removed 2 bases from V and 5 bases from J; junction bases left unmatched: 11. From germline, CDR1 is MNHEY and CDR2 SVGEGT. The CDR3 protein is CASSYHPRQGAEETQYF. The CDR3 DNA sequence: TGTGCCAGCAGTTACCACCCCAGACAGGGGGCGGAGGAGACCCAGTACTTC.

The sample holds many counts of this clonotype. The chain uses TRBV5-1 and TRBJ2-2; D perhaps matches TRBD1 (6 bases). The ends were cut back, 2 bases at V and 4 bases at J, with 9 bases in the middle. CDR3 length: 14 residues. Germline V gene data show CDR1 as SGHRS and CDR2 as YFSETQ. CDR3 DNA: TGCGCCAGCAGCTTACTCAGGGGCACCGGGGAGCTGTTTTTT. This encodes CASSLLRGTGELFF.

Many counts were recorded for this clonotype. The V gene is TRBV6-4, the J gene TRBJ1-5; no clear D gene. V was trimmed by 0 bases and J by 1 base, leaving 7 bases between them. The CDR3 extends over 15 amino acids. The germline V gene has CDR1 MRHNA and CDR2 SNTAGT. This CDR3 is CASSDSWGSNQPQHF. DNA for the CDR3: TGTGCCAGCAGTGACTCGTGGGGAAGCAATCAGCCCCAGCATTTT.

This clonotype was recorded at least ten times. V and J are TRBV5-1 and TRBJ2-2; D ambiguous. Germline V gene data show CDR1 as SGHRS and CDR2 as YFSETQ. This CDR3 spans 14 amino acids. Deletions cut 1 base from V and 4 bases from J, with 8 bases between. The CDR3, as DNA: TGCGCCAGCAGCTTGTTCCGCGGCACCGGGGAGCTGTTTTTT. Amino acids: CASSLFRGTGELFF. The complete variable domain, with remaining parts taken from reference TRBV5-1 and TRBJ2-2, reads KAGVTQTPRYLIKTRGQQVTLSCSPISGHRSVSWYQQTPGQGLQFLFEYFSETQRNKGNFPGRFSGRQFSNSRSEMNVSTLELGDSALYLCASSLFRGTGELFFGEGSRLTVL.